This TCR beta chain was recovered during a study of blood T cell repertoires in COVID-19 (dated by TCRdb to 2018 to 2020). Study-wide context: Samples covering the acute and convalescent phases of COVID-19 were provided by collaborators in the United States, Italy and Spain. The samples were drawn from the first 160 participants of the ongoing ImmuneRACE study and from under 1,500 subjects provided by 6 global collaborators. The dataset comprised deeply sampled blood TCRbeta repertoires from subjects exposed to, actively infected with, or recovered from COVID-19. The material from the prospective study consisted of cDNA or gDNA derived from T cells, B-cell-depleted T cells, or PBMCs. The repertoires were made available in a free public database intended to serve as a resource for research on the immune response to SARS-CoV-2. Where available, HLA class I and class II types were taken from metadata supplied by the sample provider and were not determined by assay-based typing. Nearly every sample came with metadata listing a de-identified subject ID, COVID-19 status, age in years and sex. Study-wide conclusions, independent of this receptor: How much clinical and demographic metadata was included differed by source and by participant, and the metadata was provided uncurated.

One collaborating source in Seattle enrolled patients during active infection and followed them longitudinally through the course of disease. Collaborating institutions collected whole blood in K2EDTA tubes following their own protocols. For TCRbeta analysis, collaborators shipped samples in one of three forms: frozen whole blood, isolated PBMCs, or DNA extracted from either of those sample types. In the case of this clone: Its antigen specificity is not known. Qualities for individual bases were not recorded, and no much larger clone is one base off. This same CDR3 is encoded by further DNA sequences in the sample.

TCRbeta CDR3 regions were amplified from genomic DNA by means of the immunoSEQ Assay, a bias-controlled multiplex PCR. From the authors' description of their analysis: The number of nucleated cells in each sample was estimated from the amplification of reference gene primers within the assay. To quantify the absolute abundance of each unique TCRbeta CDR3 rearrangement, sequence reads were collapsed and filtered. For each sample, productive Simpson clonality was calculated as the square root of Simpson's diversity index over productive rearrangements. Entries here come from immuneACCESS through TCRdb and include only in-frame sequences with V and J called. Some clones fail to appear in such tables; in the studies checked, an unresolved V gene covers under half of the shortfall, and the cause of the remainder is unknown. V and J calls and clone size are given by that table; D and trimming were obtained from the DNA. This sample holds nearly 350,000 clones; about nine tenths were observed only once. The ten largest clones take up over 6% of the sample.

This sequence was found in a woman aged 50 to 60 with COVID-19, enrolled during active disease. The sequenced sample was peripheral blood.

The DNA is as follows: TGTGCCAGTAGTATCGGACAGGTGAACACCGGGGAGCTGTTTTTT. It translates to CASSIGQVNTGELFF. This receptor chain uses TRBV19 and TRBJ2-2; 7 bases in the junction line up with TRBD1. From cysteine to phenylalanine, the CDR3 is 15 amino acids long. Kept here is only the CDR3 DNA, which spans 45 bases and is read in frame from base 1. V ends up 3 bases short and J 1 base short, with an unmatched junction base count of 2. In the germline V gene (reference sequence), CDR1 corresponds to LNHDA and CDR2 to SQIVND.